This T cell receptor beta chain was obtained from a study of graft-versus-host responses after intestinal transplantation. Germline assignment: CDR1 ENHRY and CDR2 SYGVKD. Trimming cost V 10 bases and J 6 bases; bases outside gene matches: 4. The CDR3 contains 13 residues. Data came from immunoSEQ multiplex PCR; TCRdb stores just in-frame clones and leaves some out. The sample lists about 130,000 clones; approximately 91% were seen once. The table lists this clone with a count of one. The antigen remains unidentified. Findings and caveats of the study: Investigators detected GvH clones in recipient marrow, with some emerging earlier in ileum or blood.

This chain uses TRBV10-3 with TRBJ2-1; 12 bases line up with TRBD2. The sequence derives from a human donor who received an intestinal transplant. The starting material was unstimulated CD4+ T cells sorted from spleen or lymph node cells, obtained before intestinal transplant. The CDR3 sequence is CATTSGSANEQFF. The CDR3 bases are TGTGCCACGACTAGCGGGAGTGCCAATGAGCAGTTCTTC.